This T cell receptor beta chain is drawn from a study of blood T cell repertoires in COVID-19. TCRdb's table, derived via immunoSEQ multiplex PCR, lists solely in-frame clones and lacks some. The sample has 150,000 to 200,000 clones; around 85% are singletons. V lost 2 bases, J lost 7 bases, and 20 bases lay in between. Germline CDR1 is MGHRA and CDR2 is YSYEKL. The CDR3 has 17 amino acids. V and J are TRBV4-1 and TRBJ1-4; unclear D gene. Material for sequencing was peripheral blood. The TCR was taken from a man between 70 and 80 years old with active or convalescent COVID-19. CDR3 DNA: TGCGCCAGCAGCCAATTCTCATCAAGGAGATCGGGTGAAAAACTGTTTTTT. Its protein product is CASSQFSSRRSGEKLFF.